These 21 T cell receptor beta chains were sequenced from one sample in a study of blood T cell repertoires in COVID-19. This table comes from immunoSEQ multiplex PCR, and its TCRdb copy is limited to in-frame clones, with some not included. The repertoire has 35,000 to 50,000 clones, more than 65% of them found once; the top ten carry 4% to 5.5%. The sequenced material came from peripheral blood. The receptors derive from a woman in her seventies with acute or convalescent COVID-19.

The gene calls are TRBV28 and TRBJ2-1; 10 bases are a match to TRBD2. Trimming took 6 bases from V and 6 from J; bases not matched to a gene: 2. Germline V gene sequence: CDR1 MDHEN, CDR2 SYDVKM. CDR3 size: 13 residues. This CDR3 is CASSLAGVNEQFF. As DNA, the CDR3 is TGTGCCAGCAGCCTAGCGGGAGTCAATGAGCAGTTCTTC.

This clone was seen just once. This sequence joins TRBV15 and TRBJ2-1, with 9 bases lining up with TRBD2. Germline trimming cut 6 bases from V and 9 bases from J; bases unmatched to any gene: 12. Germline values: CDR1 LNHNV, CDR2 YYDKDF (reference sequence). The CDR3 extends over 15 amino acids. This CDR3 reads CATSPTPASGTEQFF. CDR3 nucleotide sequence: TGTGCCACCAGTCCCACCCCGGCTAGCGGGACTGAGCAGTTCTTC.

V is TRBV18 and J is TRBJ2-1; 12 nucleotides match TRBD2. Trimming took 1 base from V and 3 from J; bases not matched to a gene: 1. This CDR3 has 16 residues. Germline CDR1 and CDR2: KGHSH and LQKENI. CDR3 in DNA: TGTGCCAGCTCACCACAGGGACTAGCGGGCTACAATGAGCAGTTCTTC. This encodes CASSPQGLAGYNEQFF.

The chain uses TRBV7-3 and TRBJ2-1; D is unresolved. Looked up from germline, CDR1 is SGHTA and CDR2 is FQGTGA. The CDR3 is made up of 17 amino acids. V lost 5 bases to trimming and J lost 0 bases, with 17 bases between them. CDR3 sequence: CASSPFGKALSYNEQFF. The CDR3 DNA follows: TGTGCCAGCAGCCCTTTTGGTAAAGCGCTCTCCTACAATGAGCAGTTCTTC.

The chain joins TRBV20-1 to TRBJ2-7, with 10 bases lining up with TRBD2. Germline assignment: CDR1 DFQATT and CDR2 SNEGSKA (reference sequence). The ends lost 3 bases at V and 4 bases at J; junction bases unmatched: 6. The CDR3 is 14 residues long. Here the CDR3 reads CSASGLAGVYEQYF. The CDR3, as DNA: TGCAGTGCTAGTGGGCTAGCGGGAGTGTACGAGCAGTACTTC.

CDR3 in amino acids: CASSQDGLRNTQYF. In nucleotides, the CDR3 is TGTGCCAGCAGCCAAGATGGGCTCCGCAATACGCAGTATTTT. The J gene is TRBJ2-3, the V gene TRBV3-1 (or the pseudogene TRBV3-2); the D is unclear. The CDR3 spans 14 residues. V shed 0 bases and J shed 7 bases, with 11 bases lying between them. The germline CDR1 and CDR2 sequences are LGHDT and YNNKEL (reference sequence).

The J gene is TRBJ2-7, the V gene TRBV9, with TRBD2 identical over 8 bases. J gave up 3 bases and V 0 bases, and 8 bases lay outside the gene matches. Looked up from germline, CDR1 is SGDLS and CDR2 is YYNGEE. The CDR3 covers 16 residues. The CDR3: CASSVAAGGVIYEQYF. As DNA, the CDR3 is TGTGCCAGCAGCGTAGCGGCGGGAGGAGTCATCTACGAGCAGTACTTC.

CDR3 coding DNA: TGTGCCAGTAGTATAGGCCCGGACAGGGACCCGAATGAGCAGTTCTTC. This gives the protein CASSIGPDRDPNEQFF. The chain has TRBV19 and TRBJ2-1, with TRBD1 matching over 8 bases. Germline CDR1 reads LNHDA; CDR2 reads SQIVND (reference sequence). J gave up 7 bases and V 1 base, and 9 bases lay outside the gene matches. The CDR3 contains 16 residues. Looking up the rest from reference TRBV19 and TRBJ2-1 gives the full variable domain: DGGITQSPKYLFRKEGQNVTLSCEQNLNHDAMYWYRQDPGQGLRLIYYSQIVNDFQKGDIAEGYSVSREKKESFPLTVTSAQKNPTAFYLCASSIGPDRDPNEQFFGPGTRLTVL.

This sequence joins TRBV19 and TRBJ2-7, with TRBD2 matching 13 bases. This CDR3 region has 15 residues. Per germline, CDR1 LNHDA and CDR2 SQIVND (reference sequence). Trimming took 4 bases from V and 2 from J; bases not matched to a gene: 2. The CDR3 loop reads CASSRTSGSTYEQYF. The CDR3 DNA follows: TGTGCCAGTAGTAGGACTAGCGGGAGCACCTACGAGCAGTACTTC.

The chain is built from TRBV24-1 and TRBJ2-1, with 9 bases lining up with TRBD2. With 0 bases clipped from V and 3 bases from J, the junction kept 5 bases outside the gene matches. There are 17 residues in the CDR3. Germline V gene lookup returns CDR1 KGHDR and CDR2 SFDVKD. The CDR3: CATSDLQAGGGYNEQFF. CDR3 sequence (DNA): TGTGCCACCAGTGATTTGCAGGCGGGAGGGGGCTACAATGAGCAGTTCTTC.

The chain links TRBV24-1 to TRBJ1-2; a possible D gene is TRBD1 (5 bases). Germline CDR1 is KGHDR and CDR2 is SFDVKD. The V end was cut by 5 bases, the J end by 5 bases, with 8 bases between. This CDR3 spans 12 amino acids. The CDR3 sequence is CATSGQGYGYTF. Written as DNA, the CDR3 is TGTGCCACCAGTGGGCAGGGATATGGCTACACCTTC.

The chain recombines TRBV19 with TRBJ1-5; D is perhaps TRBD1 (6 bases). There are 15 residues in the CDR3. Deletions cut 4 bases from V and 0 bases from J, with 10 bases between. Germline values: CDR1 LNHDA, CDR2 SQIVND (reference sequence). CDR3 nucleotide sequence: TGTGCCAGTAGTACAGGGGATTATAGCAATCAGCCCCAGCATTTT. This translates into CASSTGDYSNQPQHF.

This chain joins TRBV5-1 and TRBJ2-1; 11 bases align to TRBD2. Germline V gene lookup returns CDR1 SGHRS and CDR2 YFSETQ. The CDR3 totals 19 residues. The J segment lost 0 bases and the V segment lost 5 bases, leaving 13 bases of the junction unmatched. The CDR3 DNA reads as TGCGCCAGCAGGTCTGGCCTAGCGGGAGGCCCCAGCTCCTACAATGAGCAGTTCTTC. Amino acid sequence: CASRSGLAGGPSSYNEQFF.

Here the CDR3 DNA reads TGTGCCAGCAGCTTAGGTGTGGGACTAGCGGGACGCACAGATACGCAGTATTTT. It specifies CASSLGVGLAGRTDTQYF. This chain connects TRBV7-3 to TRBJ2-3, with 13 bases that match TRBD2. There are 18 residues in the CDR3. V was pared by 2 bases and J by 1 base, with 6 bases of the junction left unmatched. The germline V gene encodes CDR1 SGHTA and CDR2 FQGTGA.

The J gene is TRBJ2-3, the V gene TRBV6-5; D uncertain. Germline CDR1 is MNHEY and CDR2 is SVGAGI. This CDR3 contains 14 residues. Deletions cut 4 bases from V and 2 bases from J, with 10 bases between. DNA of the CDR3: TGTGCCAGCAGTTCTGTACAGTCCACAGATACGCAGTATTTT. Translated, it gives CASSSVQSTDTQYF.

This clone was found once. The V call is TRBV19, the J call TRBJ1-6, with 11 bases fitting TRBD1. With V trimmed by 6 bases and J by 6 bases, 4 bases remained unmatched. This CDR3 is 15 amino acids long. Per the germline V gene, CDR1 is LNHDA and CDR2 is SQIVND (reference sequence). Written as DNA, the CDR3 is TGTGCCAGTAGCTCGGGGACAGGGGGTAATTCACCCCTCCACTTT. This gives the protein CASSSGTGGNSPLHF.

The chain is built from TRBV7-3 and TRBJ2-7, with a tentative D call TRBD2 (6 bases). This CDR3 contains 13 residues. The V end was cut by 5 bases, the J end by 5 bases, with 13 bases between. The germline gives CDR1 SGHTA, CDR2 FQGTGA. In DNA form, the CDR3 reads TGTGCCAGCAGCCTCGGGAGATCGGACGAGCAGTACTTC. Translated: CASSLGRSDEQYF.

The chain links TRBV15 to TRBJ2-3, with a possible D match to TRBD2 (5 bases). CDR3 length: 13 residues. Trimming left V 8 bases short and J 1 base short, with 10 bases between. Germline V lookup: CDR1 LNHNV, CDR2 YYDKDF (reference sequence). The CDR3 region is CATGGARTDTQYF. The CDR3 DNA reads as TGTGCCACCGGAGGCGCCCGCACAGATACGCAGTATTTT.

The genes are TRBV15 and TRBJ1-6, with a weak D call TRBD1 (5 bases). Trimming left V 0 bases short and J 10 bases short, with 13 bases between. Looked up from germline, CDR1 is LNHNV and CDR2 is YYDKDF (reference sequence). The CDR3 consists of 15 residues. The CDR3 here is CATSRERAGISPLHF. CDR3 coding DNA: TGTGCCACCAGCAGAGAACGCGCAGGGATCTCACCCCTCCACTTT. The full variable domain, in which reference TRBV15 and TRBJ1-6 provide the parts outside the CDR3, is DAMVIQNPRYQVTQFGKPVTLSCSQTLNHNVMYWYQQKSSQAPKLLFHYYDKDFNNEADTPDNFQSRRPNTSFCFLDIRSPGLGDTAMYLCATSRERAGISPLHFGNGTRLTVT.

This clone has more than one count but fewer than ten. The J gene is TRBJ2-7, the V gene TRBV9, with 13 bases aligning to TRBD2. Germline V lookup: CDR1 SGDLS, CDR2 YYNGEE. The CDR3 loop spans 16 amino acids. Losses at the gene ends were 0 bases for V and 6 bases for J; bases not matched to a gene: 6. DNA for the CDR3: TGTGCCAGCAGCGTAGGGACTAGCGGGAGCCTCGGCGAGCAGTACTTC. This encodes CASSVGTSGSLGEQYF. Combining the CDR3 with reference TRBV9 and TRBJ2-7 gives the whole variable domain DSGVTQTPKHLITATGQRVTLRCSPRSGDLSVYWYQQSLDQGLQFLIQYYNGEERAKGNILERFSAQQFPDLHSELNLSSLELGDSALYFCASSVGTSGSLGEQYFGPGTRLTVT.

The J gene is TRBJ2-3, the V gene TRBV29-1; D gene unclear. CDR1 is SQVTM and CDR2 is ANQGSEA in the germline V gene. This CDR3 comprises 13 residues. V gave up 7 bases and J gave up 0 bases, with 11 bases separating them. The CDR3 nucleotides read TGCAGCGCCGACTCGGCTAGCACAGATACGCAGTATTTT. Residues: CSADSASTDTQYF.